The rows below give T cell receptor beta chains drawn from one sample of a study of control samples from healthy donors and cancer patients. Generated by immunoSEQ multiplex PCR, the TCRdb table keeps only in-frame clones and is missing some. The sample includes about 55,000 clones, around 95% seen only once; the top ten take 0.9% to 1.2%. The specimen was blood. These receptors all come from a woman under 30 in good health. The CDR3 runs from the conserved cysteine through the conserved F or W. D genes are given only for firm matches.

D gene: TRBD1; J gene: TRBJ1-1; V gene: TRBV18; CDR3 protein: CASSDLPGGTEAFF; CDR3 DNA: TGTGCCAGCTCCGATTTACCAGGGGGCACTGAAGCTTTCTTT
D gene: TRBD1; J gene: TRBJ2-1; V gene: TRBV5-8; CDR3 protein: CASSLGEGAPYNEQFF; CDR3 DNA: TGTGCCAGCAGCTTGGGTGAGGGGGCCCCATACAATGAGCAGTTCTTC
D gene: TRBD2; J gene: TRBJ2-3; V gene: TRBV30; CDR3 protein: CATPGTSGSTDTQYF; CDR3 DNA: TGTGCCACACCCGGGACTAGCGGCTCCACAGATACGCAGTATTTT
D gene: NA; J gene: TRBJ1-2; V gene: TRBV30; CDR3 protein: CAWSGPTF; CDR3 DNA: TGTGCCTGGAGTGGACCCACCTTC
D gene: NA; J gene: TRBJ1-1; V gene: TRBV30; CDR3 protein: CAWTTASSAFF; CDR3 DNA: TGTGCCTGGACGACAGCCTCGTCGGCTTTCTTT
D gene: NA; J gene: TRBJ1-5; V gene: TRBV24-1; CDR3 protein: CATSDFRGAFGNQPQHF; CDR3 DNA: TGTGCCACCAGTGATTTCCGGGGGGCGTTTGGCAATCAGCCCCAGCATTTT
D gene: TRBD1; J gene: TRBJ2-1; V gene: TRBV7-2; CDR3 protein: CASSRTGDTGGTQFF; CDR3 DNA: TGTGCCAGCAGCCGGACCGGTGATACAGGGGGAACGCAGTTCTTC
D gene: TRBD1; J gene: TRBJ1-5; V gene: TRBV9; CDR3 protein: CASSISGGSNQPQHF; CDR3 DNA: TGTGCCAGCAGCATTTCAGGGGGCAGCAATCAGCCCCAGCATTTT
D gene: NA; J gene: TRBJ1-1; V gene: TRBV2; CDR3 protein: CASGTEAFF; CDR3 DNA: TGTGCCAGCGGCACTGAAGCTTTCTTT
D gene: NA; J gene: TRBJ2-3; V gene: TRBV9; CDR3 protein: CASSVKGLRTDTQYF; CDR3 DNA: TGTGCCAGCAGCGTAAAGGGACTCCGCACAGATACGCAGTATTTT
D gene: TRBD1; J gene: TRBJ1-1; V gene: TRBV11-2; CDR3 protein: CASSWGQPKAFF; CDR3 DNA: TGTGCCAGCAGCTGGGGACAGCCGAAAGCTTTCTTT
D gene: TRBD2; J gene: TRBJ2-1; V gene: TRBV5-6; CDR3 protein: CASSLQRGPYNEQFF; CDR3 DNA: TGTGCCAGCAGCTTGCAGCGGGGTCCCTACAATGAGCAGTTCTTC
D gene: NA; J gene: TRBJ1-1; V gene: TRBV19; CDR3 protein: CASSMGMNTEAFF; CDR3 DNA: TGTGCCAGTAGTATGGGGATGAACACTGAAGCTTTCTTT
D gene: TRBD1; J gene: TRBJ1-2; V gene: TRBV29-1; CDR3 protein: CSVRSGTGEGYTF; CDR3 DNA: TGCAGCGTTCGATCCGGGACAGGGGAAGGCTACACCTTC
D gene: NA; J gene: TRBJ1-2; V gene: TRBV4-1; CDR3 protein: CASSQGGRGPRNYGYTF; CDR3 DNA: TGCGCCAGCAGCCAAGGAGGAAGGGGACCGAGGAACTATGGCTACACCTTC
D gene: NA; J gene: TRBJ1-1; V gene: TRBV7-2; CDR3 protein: CASSLLSPNTEAFF; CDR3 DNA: TGTGCCAGCAGCTTACTCAGTCCGAATACTGAAGCTTTCTTT
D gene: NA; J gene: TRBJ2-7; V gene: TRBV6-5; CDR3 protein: CASTPGTQSYEQYF; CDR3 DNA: TGTGCCAGCACCCCCGGGACCCAGAGCTACGAGCAGTACTTC